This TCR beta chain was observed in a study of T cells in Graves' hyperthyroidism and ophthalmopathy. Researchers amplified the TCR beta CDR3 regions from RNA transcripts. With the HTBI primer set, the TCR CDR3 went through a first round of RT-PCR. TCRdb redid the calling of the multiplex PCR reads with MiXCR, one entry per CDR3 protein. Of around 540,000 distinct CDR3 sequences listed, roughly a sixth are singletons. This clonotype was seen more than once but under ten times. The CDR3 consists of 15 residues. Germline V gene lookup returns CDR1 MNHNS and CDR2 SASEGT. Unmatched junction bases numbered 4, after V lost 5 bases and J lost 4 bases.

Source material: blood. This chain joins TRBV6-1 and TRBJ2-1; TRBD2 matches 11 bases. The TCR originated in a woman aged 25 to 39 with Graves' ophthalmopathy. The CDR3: CASSLTSGEYNEQFF. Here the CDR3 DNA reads TGTGCCAGCAGTCTGACTAGCGGGGAATACAATGAGCAGTTCTTC.